This T cell receptor beta chain was found in a study of shared clonotypes between healthy human individuals. Study-level findings and limits: Non-shared clonotypes had lower generation probabilities than those shared by all four donors. Generally, naive subsets (rather than memory subsets) showed larger estimated richness. In this cohort, only blood was sampled, and tissue repertoires likely differ.

Only in-frame clones appear in the TCRdb table, and some are missing; sequencing was by immunoSEQ multiplex PCR. Among about 820,000 clones, approximately 92% were seen once, and the ten largest hold under 30%. Naive CD8 cells lacked CD45RO and underwent positive selection for CCR7, leaving out terminally differentiated effector memory CD45RA+ cells. To note about this clone: What it recognizes is unknown.

CDR3 length: 18 amino acids. Germline lookup yields CDR1 SGHTA and CDR2 FQGNSA. Losses at the gene ends were 5 bases for V and 4 bases for J; bases not matched to a gene: 12. The TCR was taken from a man aged 25-45 years in good health. Sequencing was performed on naive CD8+ T cells sorted from blood. The V gene is TRBV7-2, the J gene TRBJ2-2, with 11 bases that match TRBD2. DNA of the CDR3: TGTGCCAGCAGCCGCCAAGCAGGACTAGCGGGTCGCACCGGGGAGCTGTTTTTT. It translates to CASSRQAGLAGRTGELFF.